This T cell receptor beta chain appears in the sequencing data of a study of regulatory T cells in long-lasting Graves disease. V shed 4 bases and J shed 3 bases, with 13 bases lying between them. The CDR3 loop spans 14 amino acids. Looked up from germline, CDR1 is SGHAT and CDR2 is FQDESV (reference sequence). Researchers made TCR beta libraries by using iRepertoire HTBI primers and running Arm-PCR on CDR3 regions. TCRdb recomputed calls from the multiplex PCR reads with MiXCR, one row per CDR3 protein. Of hundreds of thousands of distinct CDR3 sequences detected, 15% to 20% appear once; the ten largest clones hold about 25%. Time point indicated: newly diagnosed GD, antithyroid drugs for less than 3 months. Extracted RNA from PBMCs served as the source of the TCR library. This sample was shared with a second study, whose subject was T cells in Graves' hyperthyroidism and ophthalmopathy. That paper states: The model identified upcoming ophthalmopathy a median 6.5 months ahead of onset.

The chain employs TRBV11-1 and TRBJ2-7; D possibly corresponds to TRBD1 (6 bases). The material was peripheral blood mononuclear cells (PBMCs), obtained at new diagnosis, from a patient treated with antithyroid drugs. The TCR comes from a woman aged 35-60 years with Graves disease. The CDR3 DNA follows: TGTGCCAGCAGCTCCCACAGGGATGGCTACGAGCAGTACTTC. This encodes CASSSHRDGYEQYF.